A selection of T cell receptor beta chains follows, all from one sample in a study of a mutant IDH1 vaccine in newly diagnosed glioma. Sequenced by immunoSEQ multiplex PCR; TCRdb stores in-frame clones only, minus some. This sample yields about 68,000 clones, of which approximately 79% are seen a single time; more than 6.5% belongs to the top ten. The sequences come from PBMCs, collected from a glioma patient treated with radiotherapy, temozolomide or both. These receptors all come from a man aged 45-60 years with glioma. Each CDR3 is given with its conserved first and last residue. Each record gives: J gene, D gene, clone size, V gene, CDR3 DNA, CDR3 protein. A D gene is named only where the DNA matches it firmly. Only some rows state a clone size, as once, few, many or a class for expanded clones.

TRBJ1-4,NA,NA,TRBV30,TGTGCCTGGCGACAATTATCAGGAACTAATGAAAAACTGTTTTTT,CAWRQLSGTNEKLFF
TRBJ1-5,NA,NA,TRBV5-6,TGTGCCAGCAGTCCCGCAGGGGCAAAGCCCCAGCATTTT,CASSPAGAKPQHF
TRBJ1-2,TRBD1,NA,TRBV30,TGTGCCTGGAGCTACCCCGGGACAGGGGACTATGGCTACACCTTC,CAWSYPGTGDYGYTF
TRBJ2-7,NA,once,TRBV19,TGTGCCAGTAGTTCGGTCATGGGGTCCGAGCAGTACTTC,CASSSVMGSEQYF
TRBJ1-2,NA,NA,TRBV27,TGTGCCAGCCGCGACAACTATGGCTACACCTTC,CASRDNYGYTF
TRBJ1-5,NA,NA,TRBV19,TGTGCCAGTAGTCCAAAGGGCGGGGGGAATCAGCCCCAGCATTTT,CASSPKGGGNQPQHF
TRBJ1-2,TRBD1,NA,TRBV4-3,TGCGCCAGCAGCCAAAAGACAGGGAACTATGGCTACACCTTC,CASSQKTGNYGYTF
TRBJ2-2,NA,once,TRBV27,TGTGCCAGCACCTTCACAGGGTCCGGGGAGCTGTTTTTT,CASTFTGSGELFF
TRBJ2-1,TRBD1,NA,TRBV10-3,TGTGCCATCAGAGGACGACAGGGCTATGAGCAGTTCTTC,CAIRGRQGYEQFF
TRBJ2-3,TRBD2,NA,TRBV4-2,TGTGCCAGCAGCCAAGATGGGACTAGCGGGGCTACAGGAGATACGCAGTATTTT,CASSQDGTSGATGDTQYF
TRBJ2-3,TRBD2,NA,TRBV10-3,TGTGCCATCGGGACTAGCGGGGGCACAGATACGCAGTATTTT,CAIGTSGGTDTQYF
TRBJ2-7,NA,few,TRBV4-1,TGCGCCAGCAGCCAACCCACCGGGATTTCCTACGAGCAGTACTTC,CASSQPTGISYEQYF
TRBJ2-7,NA,NA,TRBV18,TGTGCCAGCTCACGACCGGGTTTGGGCGAGCAGTACTTC,CASSRPGLGEQYF
TRBJ2-2,NA,NA,TRBV6-6,TGTGCCAGCAGCCCTGTTATGGGGGAGCTGTTTTTT,CASSPVMGELFF
TRBJ2-1,NA,NA,TRBV27,TGTGCCAGCAGGAAAGTAGATGAGCAGTTCTTC,CASRKVDEQFF
TRBJ2-5,NA,NA,TRBV18,TGTGCCAGCTCACCAGGGGGTAACCAAGAGACCCAGTACTTC,CASSPGGNQETQYF
TRBJ2-7,NA,NA,TRBV7-2,TGTGCCAGCAGCTTACCGTTGATCAACGAGCAGTACTTC,CASSLPLINEQYF
TRBJ1-2,NA,once,TRBV29-1,TGCAGCGTTTGGGATCTTAGGGGTTATGGCTACACCTTC,CSVWDLRGYGYTF
TRBJ1-2,NA,NA,TRBV4-2,TGTGCCAGCAGCCAAGGTAGACGACCTGAGAATGGCTACACCTTC,CASSQGRRPENGYTF
TRBJ1-4,NA,once,TRBV6-1,TGTGCCAGCAGTGAACCGGGACTCGGAAATGAAAAACTGTTTTTT,CASSEPGLGNEKLFF
TRBJ1-4,TRBD1,NA,TRBV5-6,TGTGCCAGCAGCTTGTCCACATCGCCAGGGGGGTGGCGTGAAAAACTGTTTTTT,CASSLSTSPGGWREKLFF
TRBJ2-2,NA,few,TRBV9,TGTGCCAGCAGCCGCGGGACCGGGGAGCTGTTTTTT,CASSRGTGELFF
TRBJ1-4,TRBD1,NA,TRBV5-6,TGTGCCAGCAGCTTCGGACAGGGCTCTGTCGAAAAACTGTTTTTT,CASSFGQGSVEKLFF
TRBJ2-7,NA,once,TRBV27,TGTGCCAGCAGTTTAACAGGACGCTCCTACGAGCAGTACTTC,CASSLTGRSYEQYF
TRBJ1-1,NA,NA,TRBV6-6,TGTGCCAGCAGTTACGGGCAGGACTGGAACACTGAAGCTTTCTTT,CASSYGQDWNTEAFF
TRBJ2-5,NA,NA,TRBV18,TGTGCCAGCTCACCACTAGCTACGGGATCGGAGACCCAGTACTTC,CASSPLATGSETQYF
TRBJ1-1,NA,NA,TRBV6-5,TGTGCCAGCAGACCCGGGACCTTCACTGAAGCTTTCTTT,CASRPGTFTEAFF